This T cell receptor (beta chain) was profiled in a study of shared clonotypes between healthy human individuals. Naive CD8 cells, CD45RO-negative and positively selected for CCR7, excluded terminally differentiated effector memory CD45RA+ cells. Germline V gene lookup returns CDR1 MNHEY and CDR2 SMNVEV (reference sequence). Trimming took off 2 bases at V and 1 base at J, with 9 bases between the two ends. This CDR3 comprises 15 residues. Replicate PCRs from sorted subsets contained approximately 220 ng DNA, which is 30,000 to 35,000 T cell genomes. The protocol was immunoSEQ multiplex PCR, while the TCRdb copy is restricted to in-frame clones and leaves out a portion. The data contain over 2 million clones, 85% to 95% of them singletons.

The TCR was taken from a man aged 18 to 29 in good health. The V and J genes are TRBV27 and TRBJ2-1; D ambiguous. The sample was naive CD8+ T cells sorted from blood. CDR3 sequence reads: CASSLLGTSYNEQFF. The CDR3 nucleotides are TGTGCCAGCAGTTTACTTGGTACATCCTACAATGAGCAGTTCTTC.